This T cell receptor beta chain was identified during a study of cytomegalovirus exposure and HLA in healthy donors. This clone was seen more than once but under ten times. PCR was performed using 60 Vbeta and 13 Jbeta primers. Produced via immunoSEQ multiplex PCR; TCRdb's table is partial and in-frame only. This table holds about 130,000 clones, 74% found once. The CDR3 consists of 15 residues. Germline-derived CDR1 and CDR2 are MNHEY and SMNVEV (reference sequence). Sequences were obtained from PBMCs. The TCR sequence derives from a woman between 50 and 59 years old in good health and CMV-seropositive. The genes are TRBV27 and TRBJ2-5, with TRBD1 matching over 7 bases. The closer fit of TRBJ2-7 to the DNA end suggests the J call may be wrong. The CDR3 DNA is TGTGCCAGCAGACGCCCGGGGACAGCTCGAAGCGAGCAGTACTTC. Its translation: CASRRPGTARSEQYF.